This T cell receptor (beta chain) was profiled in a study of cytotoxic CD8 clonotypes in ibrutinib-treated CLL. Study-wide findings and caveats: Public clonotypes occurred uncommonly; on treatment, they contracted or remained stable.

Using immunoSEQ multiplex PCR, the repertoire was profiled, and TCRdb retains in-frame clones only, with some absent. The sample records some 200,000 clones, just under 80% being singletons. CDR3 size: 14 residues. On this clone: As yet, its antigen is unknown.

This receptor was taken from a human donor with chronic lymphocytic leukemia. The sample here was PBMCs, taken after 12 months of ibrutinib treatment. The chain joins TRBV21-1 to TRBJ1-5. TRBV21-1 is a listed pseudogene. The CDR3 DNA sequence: TGTGCCAGTAACGGGCGGGAGGGGCGTCAGCCCCAGCATTTT. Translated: CASNGREGRQPQHF.